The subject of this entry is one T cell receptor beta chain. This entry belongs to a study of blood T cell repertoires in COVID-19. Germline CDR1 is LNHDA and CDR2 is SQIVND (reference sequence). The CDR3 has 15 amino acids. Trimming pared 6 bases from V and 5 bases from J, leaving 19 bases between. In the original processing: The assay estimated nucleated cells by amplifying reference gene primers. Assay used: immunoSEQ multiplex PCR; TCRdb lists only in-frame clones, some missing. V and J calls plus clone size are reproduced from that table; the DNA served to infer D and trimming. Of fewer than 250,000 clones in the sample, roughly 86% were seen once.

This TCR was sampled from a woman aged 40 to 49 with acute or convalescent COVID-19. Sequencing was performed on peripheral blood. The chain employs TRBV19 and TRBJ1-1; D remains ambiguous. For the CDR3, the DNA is TGTGCCAGTAGCTTTTTACCGGGGTCGGGGACTGAAGCTTTCTTT. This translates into CASSFLPGSGTEAFF.